The sequence of this TCR beta chain was determined in a study of shared clonotypes between healthy human individuals. V was shortened by 5 bases and J by 0 bases, with 10 bases between the two germline ends. The CDR3 is made up of 14 amino acids. CDR1 and CDR2 (germline): SQVTM, ANQGSEA. The sorted-subset replicate PCRs were given roughly 200 ng DNA, which is approximately 30,000 T cell genomes. Data came from immunoSEQ multiplex PCR; TCRdb stores just in-frame clones and leaves some out. The repertoire holds approximately 1,000,000 clones, 70% to 85% seen once, with roughly 0.83% in the top ten. The sample comprised memory CD4+ T cells from PBMCs. Subset reported: CD45RA-negative fraction. The receptor comes from a man between 18 and 35 years old in good health. Some clones in this sample may be carry-over from other donors' samples. V usage is TRBV29-1 and J usage is TRBJ1-4, with D unresolved. The CDR3 nucleotides are TGCAGCGTTAAGACACCTTCAACTAATGAAAAACTGTTTTTT. Its translation: CSVKTPSTNEKLFF. Full variable domain (missing parts from reference TRBV29-1 and TRBJ1-4): SAVISQKPSRDICQRGTSLTIQCQVDSQVTMMFWYRQQPGQSLTLIATANQGSEATYESGFVIDKFPISRPNLTFSTLTVSNMSPEDSSIYLCSVKTPSTNEKLFFGSGTQLSVL.